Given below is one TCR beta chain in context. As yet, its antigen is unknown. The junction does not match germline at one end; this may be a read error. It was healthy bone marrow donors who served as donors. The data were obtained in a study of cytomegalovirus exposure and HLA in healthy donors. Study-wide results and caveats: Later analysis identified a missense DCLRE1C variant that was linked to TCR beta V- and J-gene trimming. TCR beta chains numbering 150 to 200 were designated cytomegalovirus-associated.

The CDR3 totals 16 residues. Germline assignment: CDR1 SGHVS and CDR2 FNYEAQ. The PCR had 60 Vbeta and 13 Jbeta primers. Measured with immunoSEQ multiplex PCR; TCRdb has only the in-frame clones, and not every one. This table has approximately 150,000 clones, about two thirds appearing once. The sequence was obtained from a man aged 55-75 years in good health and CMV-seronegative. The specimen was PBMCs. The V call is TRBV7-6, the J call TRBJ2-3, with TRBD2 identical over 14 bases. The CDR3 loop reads CASSLGTSGSRDTQYF. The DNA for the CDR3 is TGTGCCAGCAGCCTCGGGACTAGCGGGAGCAGAGATACGCAGTATTTT.